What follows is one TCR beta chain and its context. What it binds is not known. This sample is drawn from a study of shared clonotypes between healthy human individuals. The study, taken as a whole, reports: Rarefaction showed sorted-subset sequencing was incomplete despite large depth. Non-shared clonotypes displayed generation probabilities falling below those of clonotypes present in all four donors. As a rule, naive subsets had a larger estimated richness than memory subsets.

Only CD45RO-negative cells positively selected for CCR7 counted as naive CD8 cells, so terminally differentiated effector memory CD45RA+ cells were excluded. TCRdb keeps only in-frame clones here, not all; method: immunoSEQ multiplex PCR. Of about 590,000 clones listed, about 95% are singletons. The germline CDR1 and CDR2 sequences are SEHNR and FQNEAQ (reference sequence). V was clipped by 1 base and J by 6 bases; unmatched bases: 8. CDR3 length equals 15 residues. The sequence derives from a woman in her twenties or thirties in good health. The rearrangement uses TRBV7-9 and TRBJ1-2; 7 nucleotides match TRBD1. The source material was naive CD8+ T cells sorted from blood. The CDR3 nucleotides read TGTGCCAGCAGCTTAGAAAAAGGGGACAGCAATGGCTACACCTTC. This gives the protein CASSLEKGDSNGYTF.